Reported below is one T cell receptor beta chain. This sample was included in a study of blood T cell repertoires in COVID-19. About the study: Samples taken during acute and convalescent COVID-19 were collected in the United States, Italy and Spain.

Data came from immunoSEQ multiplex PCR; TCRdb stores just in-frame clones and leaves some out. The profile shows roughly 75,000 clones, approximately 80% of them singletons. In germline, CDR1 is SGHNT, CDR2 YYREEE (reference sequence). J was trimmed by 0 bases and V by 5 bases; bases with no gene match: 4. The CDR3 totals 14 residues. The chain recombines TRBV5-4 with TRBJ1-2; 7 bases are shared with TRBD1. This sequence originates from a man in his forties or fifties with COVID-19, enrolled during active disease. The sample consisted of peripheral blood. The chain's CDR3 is CASRRTGANYGYTF. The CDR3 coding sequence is TGTGCCAGCAGGCGGACAGGAGCTAACTATGGCTACACCTTC. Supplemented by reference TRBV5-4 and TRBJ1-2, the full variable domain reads ETGVTQSPTHLIKTRGQQVTLRCSSQSGHNTVSWYQQALGQGPQFIFQYYREEENGRGNFPPRFSGLQFPNYSSELNVNALELDDSALYLCASRRTGANYGYTFGSGTRLTVV.